The 26 T cell receptor beta chains below were found in one sample sequenced in a study of immune evolution from preneoplasia to lung adenocarcinoma. Here immunoSEQ multiplex PCR was the method, and the copy in TCRdb shows in-frame clones only, minus some. The sample has 7,500 to 9,500 clones, 70% to 80% seen once. Sequenced input: FFPE minimally invasive lung adenocarcinoma tissue. All receptors come from a donor older than 65 with lung adenocarcinoma.

J is TRBJ2-5 and V is TRBV10-3; TRBD1 is a possible D gene (5 bases). CDR3 length equals 15 residues. Per the germline V gene, CDR1 is ENHRY and CDR2 is SYGVKD. Trimming cost V 0 bases and J 7 bases, with 15 bases left between them. CDR3 nucleotides: TGTGCCATCAGTGAGTCCGCTAGGGGAATAGGGACCCAGTACTTC. Translating gives CAISESARGIGTQYF.

The rearrangement links TRBV28 to TRBJ1-6; the D gene is possibly TRBD1 (5 bases). V lost 5 bases to trimming and J lost 12 bases, with 14 bases between them. Germline CDR1 is MDHEN and CDR2 is SYDVKM. The CDR3 totals 13 residues. Written as DNA, the CDR3 is TGTGCCAGCAGTCGGGACGGGCGTGGACCCCTCCACTTT. Translated, it gives CASSRDGRGPLHF.

CDR3 amino acids: CASSERETYEQYF. In DNA form, the CDR3 reads TGTGCCAGCAGTGAACGTGAAACCTACGAGCAGTACTTC. The V gene is TRBV6-1, the J gene TRBJ2-7; D gene uncertain. This CDR3 is built from 13 residues. Trimming took off 2 bases at V and 2 bases at J, with 7 bases between the two ends. Germline CDR1 reads MNHNS; CDR2 reads SASEGT.

This chain joins TRBV27 and TRBJ1-5; D remains ambiguous. V was trimmed by 0 bases and J by 2 bases, leaving 8 bases between them. The CDR3 is 15 residues long. Germline V CDR1 and CDR2: MNHEY, SMNVEV (reference sequence). CDR3 region: CASSLSALGNQPQHF. CDR3 sequence (DNA): TGTGCCAGCAGTTTATCCGCTTTGGGCAATCAGCCCCAGCATTTT.

J is TRBJ2-1 and V is TRBV19, with 10 nucleotides matching TRBD2. J gave up 8 bases and V 6 bases, and 7 bases lay outside the gene matches. The V gene's germline CDR1 is LNHDA and CDR2 SQIVND (reference sequence). The CDR3 runs 14 residues. CDR3 amino acids: CASRPAGGPDEQFF. In DNA form, the CDR3 reads TGTGCCAGTAGGCCAGCGGGAGGGCCCGATGAGCAGTTCTTC. The full variable domain, with the rest looked up from reference TRBV19 and TRBJ2-1, is DGGITQSPKYLFRKEGQNVTLSCEQNLNHDAMYWYRQDPGQGLRLIYYSQIVNDFQKGDIAEGYSVSREKKESFPLTVTSAQKNPTAFYLCASRPAGGPDEQFFGPGTRLTVL.

The chain couples TRBV5-4 to TRBJ2-7; D is perhaps TRBD1 (5 bases). The CDR3 covers 15 residues. The V end lost 1 base, the J end lost 0 bases, and 11 bases lay between the germline ends. Germline CDR1 and CDR2: SGHNT and YYREEE (reference sequence). CDR3 protein: CASSLSWGSSYEQYF. CDR3 coding DNA: TGTGCCAGCAGCTTGTCCTGGGGCAGCTCCTACGAGCAGTACTTC. Looking up the rest from reference TRBV5-4 and TRBJ2-7 gives the full variable domain: ETGVTQSPTHLIKTRGQQVTLRCSSQSGHNTVSWYQQALGQGPQFIFQYYREEENGRGNFPPRFSGLQFPNYSSELNVNALELDDSALYLCASSLSWGSSYEQYFGPGTRLTVT.

This clone was observed a single time. One end of the junction does not line up with germline, which may come from a read error. V usage is TRBV30 and J usage is TRBJ2-2; D is unresolved. CDR3 length: 11 amino acids. Per germline, CDR1 GTSNPN and CDR2 SVGIG (reference sequence). The CDR3, as DNA: TGTGCCTCGAGTTGGGGAAGGGAGCTGTTTTTT. Translation: CASSWGRELFF. The full variable domain, in which reference TRBV30 and TRBJ2-2 provide the parts outside the CDR3, is SQTIHQWPATLVQPVGSPLSLECTVEGTSNPNLYWYRQAAGRGLQLLFYSVGIGQISSEVPQNLSASRPQDRQFILSSKKLLLSDSGFYLCASSWGRELFFGEGSRLTVL.

The V call is TRBV10-3, the J call TRBJ1-1; maybe TRBD1 (6 bases). V lost 7 bases and J 2 bases, leaving 17 bases between the germline ends. Germline V gives CDR1 ENHRY, CDR2 SYGVKD. The CDR3 consists of 15 residues. In DNA, the CDR3 is TGTGCCATCACCGCACAGGGTATGGAAAACACTGAAGCTTTCTTT. It yields the protein CAITAQGMENTEAFF.

The chain joins TRBV27 to TRBJ2-7; no firm D call. Per the germline V gene, CDR1 is MNHEY and CDR2 is SMNVEV (reference sequence). Trimming took off 4 bases at V and 3 bases at J, with 10 bases between the two ends. The CDR3 spans 13 residues. CDR3 nucleotides: TGTGCCAGCAGTTACGTGGACGGCTACGAGCAGTACTTC. Translating it yields CASSYVDGYEQYF.

The chain carries TRBV15 and TRBJ2-6; D call uncertain. The length of the CDR3 is 15 residues. In germline, CDR1 is LNHNV, CDR2 YYDKDF (reference sequence). V gave up 0 bases and J gave up 4 bases, with 7 bases separating them. The CDR3 loop reads CATSREAAGANVLTF. Written as DNA, the CDR3 is TGTGCCACCAGCAGAGAGGCTGCGGGGGCCAACGTCCTGACTTTC.

The J gene is TRBJ1-5, the V gene TRBV6-1; D unresolved. The CDR3 contains 12 residues. The ends were cut back, 6 bases at V and 7 bases at J, with 10 bases in the middle. The germline V gene has CDR1 MNHNS and CDR2 SASEGT. The CDR3 coding sequence is TGTGCCAGCAGGGCCGCGAACCAGCCCCAGCATTTT. Translated: CASRAANQPQHF.

This chain connects TRBV7-2 to TRBJ2-7, with a weak D call TRBD1 (6 bases). The CDR3 spans 14 residues. Deletions cut 3 bases from V and 6 bases from J, with 15 bases between. Looked up from germline, CDR1 is SGHTA and CDR2 is FQGNSA. The CDR3 bases are TGTGCCAGCAGCTTTGGACAGAATTTGGTCGAGCAGTACTTC. Its protein is CASSFGQNLVEQYF.

This chain links TRBV13 with TRBJ2-7; D is undetermined. Germline V gene sequence: CDR1 PRHDT, CDR2 FYEKMQ (reference sequence). CDR3 length equals 14 residues. V was shortened by 5 bases and J by 5 bases, with 16 bases between the two germline ends. The DNA of the CDR3 is TGTGCCAGCAGCGCTGTCGGCGAGTTCAACGAGCAGTACTTC. It is translated as CASSAVGEFNEQYF.

The V call is TRBV9, the J call TRBJ2-3; 9 bases map to TRBD1. CDR3 length: 14 residues. Germline loops: CDR1 SGDLS, CDR2 YYNGEE. V lost 3 bases and J lost 4; bases outside the gene matches: 3. CDR3 sequence: CASSAGQGSDTQYF. The DNA of the CDR3 is TGTGCCAGCAGCGCCGGACAGGGGTCAGATACGCAGTATTTT.

The chain joins TRBV6-6 to TRBJ2-2; 10 bases map to TRBD2. V was clipped by 8 bases and J by 4 bases; unmatched bases: 4. The CDR3 loop spans 14 amino acids. Germline V lookup: CDR1 MNHNY, CDR2 SVGAGI (reference sequence). DNA for the CDR3: TGTGCCAGCTTACTAGCGGGATTCACCGGGGAGCTGTTTTTT. Its translation: CASLLAGFTGELFF.

On this clone itself: A junction boundary mismatches the germline segment, possibly from a read error. This chain connects TRBV19 to TRBJ1-5; possibly TRBD1 for D (6 bases). The CDR3 loop spans 14 amino acids. The germline CDR1 and CDR2 sequences are LNHDA and SQIVND (reference sequence). The CDR3 DNA reads TGTGCCAGTAGTATGGGGGCGGGCAATCAGCTCCAGCATTTT. Translation: CASSMGAGNQLQHF.

This clone was recorded a few times. The chain combines TRBV6-1 with TRBJ1-2, with 9 bases fitting TRBD1. The length of the CDR3 is 15 residues. Germline lookup yields CDR1 MNHNS and CDR2 SASEGT. Trimming cost V 0 bases and J 7 bases; bases outside gene matches: 6. CDR3 coding DNA: TGTGCCAGCAGTGAAGCGGGGACAGGGTCGAGTGGCTACACCTTC. Translating gives CASSEAGTGSSGYTF.

This clone has a handful of counts. This chain joins TRBV6-5 and TRBJ2-7; the D is unclear. This CDR3 has 12 residues. Germline V gives CDR1 MNHEY, CDR2 SVGAGI. The V and J ends lost 6 bases and 6 bases respectively, with 12 bases between them. The CDR3 spells CASSTSKVEQYF. As DNA, the CDR3 is TGTGCCAGCAGCACCTCAAAGGTCGAGCAGTACTTC.

CDR3 residues: CASSLARGTSGRSGHEQYF. The CDR3 DNA reads as TGTGCCAGCAGTTTAGCCCGCGGGACTAGCGGGAGGTCTGGCCACGAGCAGTACTTC. The rearrangement uses TRBV28 and TRBJ2-7, with TRBD2 matching over 15 bases. The CDR3 is made up of 19 amino acids. J lost 5 bases, V lost 2 bases, and 13 bases had no gene match. Per germline, CDR1 MDHEN and CDR2 SYDVKM.

The CDR3 bases are TGCGCCAGCAGCTTGAATGTTAATGAAAAACTGTTTTTT. It codes for CASSLNVNEKLFF. The chain recombines TRBV5-1 with TRBJ1-4; D unresolved. CDR1 is SGHRS, CDR2 YFSETQ, per germline. The CDR3 sequence is 13 residues long. V lost 1 base to trimming and J lost 4 bases, with 5 bases between them.

The chain recombines TRBV7-9 with TRBJ1-6, with D unresolved. Germline V gene data show CDR1 as SEHNR and CDR2 as FQNEAQ (reference sequence). The CDR3 covers 12 residues. Deletions cut 2 bases from V and 5 bases from J, with 1 base between. CDR3 bases: TGTGCCAGCAGCTTAAATAATTCACCCCTCCACTTT. As protein: CASSLNNSPLHF.

This chain uses TRBV10-2 with TRBJ1-1, with TRBD1 identical over 7 bases. The V gene end was trimmed by 6 bases and the J gene end by 1 base; junction bases not matched to a gene: 5. CDR3 length: 14 amino acids. Per the germline V gene, CDR1 is WSHSY and CDR2 is SAAADI. The CDR3 DNA sequence: TGCGCCAGCAGCTACAGGGGATGGAACACTGAAGCTTTCTTT. Protein: CASSYRGWNTEAFF.

The V and J genes are TRBV6-5 and TRBJ1-5; D is ambiguous. The V gene's germline CDR1 is MNHEY and CDR2 SVGAGI. V lost 6 bases and J lost 4, with 10 bases in between. CDR3 length equals 13 residues. The CDR3 loop is CASSTGRNQPQHF. The CDR3, as DNA: TGTGCCAGCAGCACGGGGAGGAATCAGCCCCAGCATTTT.

J is TRBJ2-7 and V is TRBV10-2; D might be TRBD1 (6 bases). The CDR3 runs to 16 residues. V lost 4 bases and J 2 bases, leaving 18 bases between the germline ends. Germline CDR1 reads WSHSY; CDR2 reads SAAADI. Written as DNA, the CDR3 is TGCGCCAGCAGTGCATTATTACGAACAGGGACCTACGAGCAGTACTTC. Protein: CASSALLRTGTYEQYF.

The chain has TRBV19 and TRBJ2-7; TRBD1 agrees at 10 bases. Germline loops: CDR1 LNHDA, CDR2 SQIVND (reference sequence). The length of the CDR3 is 13 residues. The V and J ends lost 7 bases and 6 bases, in that order; junction bases with no gene match: 6. CDR3 loop: CASTGTGASEQYF. The CDR3 DNA follows: TGTGCCAGTACCGGGACAGGGGCCAGCGAGCAGTACTTC.

This clone was picked up a small number of times. This chain connects TRBV9 to TRBJ2-7; 7 bases agree with TRBD2. Germline V lookup: CDR1 SGDLS, CDR2 YYNGEE. The CDR3 consists of 15 residues. The V gene end was trimmed by 3 bases and the J gene end by 0 bases; junction bases not matched to a gene: 6. CDR3 sequence reads: CASSESGGSSYEQYF. The CDR3 region has the DNA TGTGCCAGCAGCGAATCCGGGGGGAGCTCCTACGAGCAGTACTTC.